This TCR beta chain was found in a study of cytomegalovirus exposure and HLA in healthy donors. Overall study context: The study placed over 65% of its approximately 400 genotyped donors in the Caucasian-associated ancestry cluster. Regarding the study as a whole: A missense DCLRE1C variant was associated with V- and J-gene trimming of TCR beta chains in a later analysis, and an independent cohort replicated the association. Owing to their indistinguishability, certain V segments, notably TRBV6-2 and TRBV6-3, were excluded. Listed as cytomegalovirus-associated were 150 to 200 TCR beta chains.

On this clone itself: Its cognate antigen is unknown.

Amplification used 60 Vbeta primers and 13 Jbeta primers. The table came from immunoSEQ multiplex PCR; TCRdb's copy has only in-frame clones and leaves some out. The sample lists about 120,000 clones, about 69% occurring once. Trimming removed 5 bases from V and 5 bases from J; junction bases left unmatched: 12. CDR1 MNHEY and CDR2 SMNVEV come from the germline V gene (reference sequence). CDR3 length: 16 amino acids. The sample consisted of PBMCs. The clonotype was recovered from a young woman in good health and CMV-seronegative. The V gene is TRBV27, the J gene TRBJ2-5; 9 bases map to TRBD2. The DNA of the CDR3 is TGTGCCAGCAGTCGGCGCGGGGGGGCGGTACGGGAGACCCAGTACTTC. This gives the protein CASSRRGGAVRETQYF.